The present entry profiles one T cell receptor beta chain with its context. Its matching antigen is unknown. The sample belongs to a study of cytomegalovirus exposure and HLA in healthy donors. As for the study in general: Researchers previously reported finding fewer than 140 million unique TCR beta sequences from roughly 170 million T cells. Study-wide results and limits: Accurate prediction of HLA-A and HLA-B alleles (for most subjects) was reportedly achieved from TCR beta sequences.

There are 16 residues in the CDR3. V gave up 4 bases and J gave up 7 bases, with 20 bases separating them. Per the germline V gene, CDR1 is SGHAT and CDR2 is FQNNGV. This PCR relied on a set of 60 Vbeta primers and 13 Jbeta primers. Clones were sequenced by immunoSEQ multiplex PCR, and TCRdb holds only the in-frame ones, with some missing. The repertoire has roughly 130,000 clones, about three quarters of them found once; the top ten carry over 0.9%. V gene TRBV11-2 combines with J gene TRBJ2-1; a possible D gene is TRBD1 (6 bases). Sequencing was done on a sample of PBMCs. This TCR came from a human donor in good health. CDR3: CASSSRTSGQTNEQFF. The CDR3 bases are TGTGCCAGCAGCTCCCGTACCTCCGGACAGACAAATGAGCAGTTCTTC.